The next 6 T cell receptor beta chains were all read from a single sample in a study of shared clonotypes between healthy human individuals. TCRdb's table, derived via immunoSEQ multiplex PCR, lists solely in-frame clones and lacks some. The sample has roughly 1,800,000 clones; about 95% are singletons. CD8 cells regarded as naive lacked CD45RO, were positively chosen for CCR7, and omitted terminally differentiated effector memory CD45RA+ cells. Sequencing input: naive CD8+ T cells sorted from blood. These receptors came from a man aged 18 to 30 in good health.

The chain carries TRBV5-6 and TRBJ1-1; D ambiguous. The CDR3 spans 14 residues. V lost 4 bases and J lost 3, with 13 bases in between. Germline V lookup: CDR1 SGHDT, CDR2 YYEEEE. The CDR3, as DNA: TGTGCCAGCAGCCCCTGGGGTTGGGACACTGAAGCTTTCTTT. Its protein product is CASSPWGWDTEAFF.

This chain joins TRBV18 and TRBJ1-3; D is possibly TRBD1 (6 bases). Germline V CDR1 and CDR2: KGHSH, LQKENI. The CDR3 length is 17 residues. V was pared by 6 bases and J by 4 bases, with 22 bases between. The chain's CDR3 is CASSTEPWGLTGNTIYF. The CDR3 DNA is TGTGCCAGCTCGACCGAGCCATGGGGGCTTACGGGAAACACCATATATTTT.

This clone was seen only a few times. The CDR3 loop is CASSPPSVYGYTF. Here the CDR3 DNA reads TGTGCCAGCTCACCACCGAGCGTCTATGGCTACACCTTC. The chain employs TRBV18 and TRBJ1-2; D unclear. The V end was cut by 0 bases, the J end by 4 bases, with 6 bases between. This CDR3 has 13 residues. Germline assignment: CDR1 KGHSH and CDR2 LQKENI.

This rearrangement joins TRBV6-5 to TRBJ1-2, with 12 bases lining up with TRBD1. The germline V gene encodes CDR1 MNHEY and CDR2 SVGAGI. The CDR3 totals 14 residues. V was pared by 6 bases and J by 7 bases, with 6 bases of the junction left unmatched. CDR3 bases: TGTGCCAGCAGGACGGGACAGGGGGCGCTTGGCTACACCTTC. As protein: CASRTGQGALGYTF.

The chain recombines TRBV12-5 with TRBJ2-2; a weak D match, TRBD2 (6 bases). Germline CDR1 and CDR2: LGHNT and FRNRAP. The CDR3 contains 16 residues. V shed 3 bases and J shed 2 bases, with 13 bases lying between them. The CDR3 protein is CASGLDEGLNTGELFF. The CDR3 DNA reads as TGTGCTAGTGGTTTAGACGAGGGACTTAACACCGGGGAGCTGTTTTTT.

This sequence joins TRBV4-3 and TRBJ1-4; no firm D call. Germline CDR1 is LGHNA and CDR2 is YSLEER. V was trimmed by 2 bases and J by 0 bases, leaving 7 bases between them. The CDR3 is made up of 15 amino acids. Here the CDR3 reads CASSQRSATNEKLFF. CDR3 coding DNA: TGCGCCAGCAGCCAACGGAGTGCAACTAATGAAAAACTGTTTTTT.